The 26 T cell receptor beta chains in this list originate from one sample, sequenced in a study of blood T cell repertoires in COVID-19. Repertoires were generated with immunoSEQ multiplex PCR, while TCRdb's copy carries only in-frame clones and drops some. Of 84,000 or so clones listed, approximately 86% are singletons. The sequencing input was peripheral blood. Source of these receptors: a woman in her 70s with active or convalescent COVID-19.

This sequence joins TRBV5-1 and TRBJ1-1; D call uncertain. Trimming stripped 5 bases from V and 2 bases from J, with 10 bases between. The CDR3 totals 13 residues. The germline CDR1 and CDR2 sequences are SGHRS and YFSETQ. The CDR3 DNA is TGCGCCAGCAGTTATACAGAAAACACTGAAGCTTTCTTT. It codes for CASSYTENTEAFF. Looking up the rest from reference TRBV5-1 and TRBJ1-1 gives the full variable domain: KAGVTQTPRYLIKTRGQQVTLSCSPISGHRSVSWYQQTPGQGLQFLFEYFSETQRNKGNFPGRFSGRQFSNSRSEMNVSTLELGDSALYLCASSYTENTEAFFGQGTRLTVV.

The chain joins TRBV5-5 to TRBJ2-2; 9 positions agree with TRBD1. The ends lost 4 bases at V and 5 bases at J; junction bases unmatched: 9. Per the germline V gene, CDR1 is SGHKS and CDR2 is YYEKEE (reference sequence). The CDR3 is 16 residues long. The CDR3 loop is CASSQYRGQDTGELFF. For the CDR3, the DNA is TGTGCCAGCAGCCAGTACAGGGGGCAGGATACCGGGGAGCTGTTTTTT.

This clone was seen more than once but under ten times. This chain links TRBV5-1 with TRBJ2-3, with TRBD2 matching 9 bases. With V trimmed by 0 bases and J by 3 bases, 14 bases remained unmatched. This CDR3 region has 19 residues. Germline loops: CDR1 SGHRS, CDR2 YFSETQ. CDR3 protein: CASSLAGIAGAPGTDTQYF. CDR3 DNA: TGCGCCAGCAGCTTGGCCGGAATAGCGGGGGCGCCCGGGACAGATACGCAGTATTTT.

Remarks on this clone: Other DNA variants within this sample encode the same CDR3. V usage is TRBV5-1 and J usage is TRBJ1-5, with TRBD1 matching 7 bases. Per the germline V gene, CDR1 is SGHRS and CDR2 is YFSETQ. The V segment lost 0 bases and the J segment 7 bases; nucleotides outside the gene matches: 7. The length of the CDR3 is 15 residues. The CDR3 sequence: CASSLGSGGEQPQHF. The DNA for the CDR3 is TGCGCCAGCAGCTTGGGATCAGGGGGTGAACAGCCCCAGCATTTT.

The chain couples TRBV15 to TRBJ1-2; D call uncertain. Between the trimmed V and J ends, which lost 8 bases and 0 bases, there was a span of 19 bases. There are 16 residues in the CDR3. Germline CDR1 reads LNHNV; CDR2 reads YYDKDF (reference sequence). CDR3 coding DNA: TGTGCCACCGTAGACAAACAGAACGTAGCTAACTATGGCTACACCTTC. As protein: CATVDKQNVANYGYTF. Full variable domain (remainder filled in from reference TRBV15 and TRBJ1-2): DAMVIQNPRYQVTQFGKPVTLSCSQTLNHNVMYWYQQKSSQAPKLLFHYYDKDFNNEADTPDNFQSRRPNTSFCFLDIRSPGLGDTAMYLCATVDKQNVANYGYTFGSGTRLTVV.

The chain couples TRBV2 to TRBJ2-1; 7 positions agree with TRBD2. CDR3 length: 15 residues. V dropped 3 bases and J dropped 3; count of bases not matched to a gene: 5. Germline lookup yields CDR1 SNHLY and CDR2 FYNNEI. The CDR3 is CASSEERGFYNEQFF. In nucleotides, the CDR3 is TGTGCCAGCAGTGAGGAGCGGGGATTCTACAATGAGCAGTTCTTC.

This clone was seen a few times. The chain joins TRBV4-1 to TRBJ1-6; TRBD1 might be the D (5 bases). The germline gives CDR1 MGHRA, CDR2 YSYEKL. Trimming took off 4 bases at V and 10 bases at J, with 11 bases between the two ends. The CDR3 is 13 residues long. The DNA for the CDR3 is TGCGCCAGCAGCCGGGACTCGGAATCACCCCTCCACTTT. It encodes CASSRDSESPLHF.

The rearrangement uses TRBV21-1 and TRBJ1-2; TRBD1, the table's D call, was not compared with the DNA. TRBV21-1 is described as a pseudogene. The CDR3 covers 15 residues. DNA for the CDR3: TGTGCCAGCAGCAAAGAGGGGCCCCTAGTGGATGGCTACACCTTC. This encodes CASSKEGPLVDGYTF.

V is TRBV5-1 and J is TRBJ2-3; 10 bases line up with TRBD2. CDR1 SGHRS and CDR2 YFSETQ come from the germline V gene. J gave up 5 bases and V 4 bases, and 1 base lay outside the gene matches. The length of the CDR3 is 13 residues. CDR3 protein: CASSPSGGDTQYF. CDR3 DNA sequence: TGCGCCAGCAGCCCTAGCGGGGGAGATACGCAGTATTTT. Based on the CDR3 plus reference TRBV5-1 and TRBJ2-3, the full variable domain is KAGVTQTPRYLIKTRGQQVTLSCSPISGHRSVSWYQQTPGQGLQFLFEYFSETQRNKGNFPGRFSGRQFSNSRSEMNVSTLELGDSALYLCASSPSGGDTQYFGPGTRLTVL.

This chain links TRBV3-1 (or the pseudogene TRBV3-2) with TRBJ1-2, with TRBD1 identical over 8 bases. The trim removed 5 bases at V and 6 bases at J, leaving 5 bases unmatched. The CDR3 is 13 amino acids. The germline CDR1 and CDR2 sequences are LGHDT and YNNKEL (reference sequence). As DNA, the CDR3 is TGTGCCAGCAGCTTAAGGACAGGGAATGGCTACACCTTC. Its protein is CASSLRTGNGYTF.

This chain links TRBV7-2 with TRBJ1-5; perhaps TRBD1 as D (5 bases). This CDR3 region has 14 residues. Germline values: CDR1 SGHTA, CDR2 FQGNSA. V lost 0 bases and J lost 5, with 8 bases in between. CDR3 in amino acids: CASSLAGDYQPQHF. For the CDR3, the DNA is TGTGCCAGCAGCTTAGCAGGGGACTATCAGCCCCAGCATTTT.

The chain employs TRBV5-1 and TRBJ2-5, with 9 bases identical to TRBD1. V dropped 5 bases and J dropped 5; count of bases not matched to a gene: 7. This CDR3 comprises 14 residues. Germline CDR1 is SGHRS and CDR2 is YFSETQ. In nucleotides, the CDR3 is TGCGCCAGCAGATATACAGGGGGCAGGGAGACCCAGTACTTC. It yields the protein CASRYTGGRETQYF.

This clone was seen only a few times. The chain couples TRBV7-2 to TRBJ1-5; D may be TRBD1 (5 bases). Trimming stripped 1 base from V and 8 bases from J, with 21 bases between. The V gene's germline CDR1 is SGHTA and CDR2 FQGNSA. This CDR3 has 17 residues. CDR3 amino acids: CASSLVWRGGVEEPQHF. The CDR3 nucleotides read TGTGCCAGCAGCTTAGTATGGCGTGGAGGGGTAGAAGAGCCCCAGCATTTT.

Concerning this clone itself: Other DNA sequences in the sample encode the same CDR3. The CDR3 nucleotides read TGTGCCAGCTCACCAGGCGGGGAGACCCAGTACTTC. Translation gives CASSPGGETQYF. This chain links TRBV18 with TRBJ2-5; D may be TRBD2 (5 bases). This CDR3 has 12 residues. Trimming took off 2 bases at V and 5 bases at J, with 6 bases between the two ends. The germline gives CDR1 KGHSH, CDR2 LQKENI.

The chain recombines TRBV3-1 (or the pseudogene TRBV3-2) with TRBJ2-6; the D gene is possibly TRBD2 (5 bases). CDR1 and CDR2 from the germline V gene are LGHDT and YNNKEL (reference sequence). The V and J ends lost 4 bases and 3 bases respectively, with 16 bases between them. This CDR3 has 17 residues. The chain's CDR3 is CASSRGSGFGGANVLTF. CDR3 DNA sequence: TGTGCCAGCAGCCGAGGTTCGGGATTTGGTGGGGCCAACGTCCTGACTTTC.

The chain recombines TRBV2 with TRBJ1-2, with D unresolved. Trimming pared 4 bases from V and 1 base from J, leaving 10 bases between. The germline V gene encodes CDR1 SNHLY and CDR2 FYNNEI. There are 14 residues in the CDR3. The CDR3 DNA is TGTGCCAGCAGTGGACCAGGTGTTAACTATGGCTACACCTTC. Residues: CASSGPGVNYGYTF.

This chain joins TRBV6-2 or TRBV6-3 and TRBJ1-1; 7 bases are shared with TRBD1. Germline V CDR1 and CDR2: MNHEY, SVGEGT. Trimming removed 5 bases from V and 5 bases from J; junction bases left unmatched: 8. The CDR3 covers 14 residues. The CDR3 spells CASSPNRGRTEAFF. The CDR3, as DNA: TGTGCCAGCAGTCCAAACAGGGGACGTACTGAAGCTTTCTTT.

This clone has a handful of counts. This sequence joins TRBV6-1 and TRBJ2-5, with D possibly being TRBD1 (5 bases). The CDR3 runs 12 residues. Trimming left V 2 bases short and J 4 bases short, with 5 bases between. Germline lookup yields CDR1 MNHNS and CDR2 SASEGT. The CDR3 sequence: CASSEQGETQYF. The DNA for the CDR3 is TGTGCCAGCAGTGAACAGGGAGAGACCCAGTACTTC.

The chain uses TRBV7-8 and TRBJ1-6, with a weak D call TRBD1 (6 bases). The V gene lost 1 base and the J gene lost 9 bases, with 22 bases spanning the gap. In germline, CDR1 is SGHVS, CDR2 FQNEAQ. CDR3 length equals 18 residues. CDR3 sequence: CASSLVSATGFLGSPLHF. CDR3 sequence (DNA): TGTGCCAGCAGCTTAGTTAGCGCAACAGGGTTCTTAGGTTCACCCCTCCACTTT.

The chain recombines TRBV19 with TRBJ1-2, with D possibly being TRBD1 (6 bases). Germline CDR1 is LNHDA and CDR2 is SQIVND (reference sequence). V gave up 6 bases and J gave up 4 bases, with 21 bases separating them. This CDR3 is 16 amino acids long. The CDR3 here is CASREEKTGPSYGYTF. For the CDR3, the DNA is TGTGCCAGTAGGGAGGAGAAGACAGGTCCGAGCTATGGCTACACCTTC.

The chain employs TRBV2 and TRBJ1-1; the D gene is possibly TRBD1 (5 bases). V shed 5 bases and J shed 8 bases, with 18 bases lying between them. This CDR3 has 14 residues. Germline V gene sequence: CDR1 SNHLY, CDR2 FYNNEI. The CDR3 nucleotides read TGTGCCAGCAGTCCCTTACGACAGTCTGCGGAAGCTTTCTTT. Translated, it gives CASSPLRQSAEAFF.

The chain couples TRBV7-6 to TRBJ2-3, with TRBD1 matching 7 bases. CDR1 is SGHVS and CDR2 is FNYEAQ in the germline V gene. Germline trimming cut 5 bases from V and 4 bases from J; bases unmatched to any gene: 9. The CDR3 is made up of 15 amino acids. Written as DNA, the CDR3 is TGTGCCAGCAGCCTCATGGGGACAGCCGCAGATACGCAGTATTTT. Translation gives CASSLMGTAADTQYF.

The J gene is TRBJ1-4, the V gene TRBV19, with 7 bases that match TRBD1. The CDR3 runs to 16 residues. After removal of 3 bases from V and 3 bases from J, the junction contained 7 bases not matched to a gene. CDR1 is LNHDA, CDR2 SQIVND, per germline (reference sequence). The CDR3 coding sequence is TGTGCCAGTAGTATGCAAAAGGGGGCAGCTAATGAAAAACTGTTTTTT. Translating it yields CASSMQKGAANEKLFF.

V gene TRBV5-1 combines with J gene TRBJ2-7; D remains ambiguous. This CDR3 contains 12 residues. The V end was cut by 1 base, the J end by 3 bases, with 5 bases between. The germline V gene has CDR1 SGHRS and CDR2 YFSETQ. This chain's CDR3 is CASSLPGYEQYF. The CDR3 nucleotides are TGCGCCAGCAGCTTGCCAGGCTACGAGCAGTACTTC. Using reference TRBV5-1 and TRBJ2-7 for the parts outside the CDR3, the full variable domain is KAGVTQTPRYLIKTRGQQVTLSCSPISGHRSVSWYQQTPGQGLQFLFEYFSETQRNKGNFPGRFSGRQFSNSRSEMNVSTLELGDSALYLCASSLPGYEQYFGPGTRLTVT.

This chain's CDR3 is CASSVRRDSYEQYF. CDR3 bases: TGTGCCAGCAGCGTCCGCAGGGATAGTTACGAGCAGTACTTC. V is TRBV13 and J is TRBJ2-7, with a tentative D call TRBD1 (5 bases). V was shortened by 5 bases and J by 4 bases, with 15 bases between the two germline ends. The CDR3 totals 14 residues. CDR1 is PRHDT and CDR2 is FYEKMQ in the germline V gene (reference sequence).

The chain is built from TRBV18 and TRBJ1-6; 9 bases line up with TRBD1. Per the germline V gene, CDR1 is KGHSH and CDR2 is LQKENI. CDR3 length: 14 amino acids. After removal of 6 bases from V and 6 bases from J, the junction contained 3 bases not matched to a gene. CDR3: CASSLDRGNSPLHF. DNA for the CDR3: TGTGCCAGCTCGCTGGACAGGGGTAATTCACCCCTCCACTTT.